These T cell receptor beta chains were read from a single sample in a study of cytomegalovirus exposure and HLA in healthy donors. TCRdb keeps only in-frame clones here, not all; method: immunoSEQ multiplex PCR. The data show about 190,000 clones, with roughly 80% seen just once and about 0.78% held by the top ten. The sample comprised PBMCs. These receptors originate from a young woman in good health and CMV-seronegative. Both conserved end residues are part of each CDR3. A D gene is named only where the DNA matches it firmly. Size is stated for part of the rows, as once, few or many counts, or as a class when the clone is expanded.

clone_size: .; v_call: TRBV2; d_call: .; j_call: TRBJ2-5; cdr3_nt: TGTGCCAGCAGCACCTTTAGTCCGGGACTTTGGGCGGAGACCCAGTACTTC; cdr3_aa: CASSTFSPGLWAETQYF
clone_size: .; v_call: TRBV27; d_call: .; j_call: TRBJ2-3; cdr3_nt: TGTGCCAGCAGTTCCAGGGTGGGGACAGATACGCAGTATTTT; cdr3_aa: CASSSRVGTDTQYF
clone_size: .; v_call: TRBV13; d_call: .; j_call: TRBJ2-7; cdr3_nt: TGTGCCAGCAGCTTAAGCTCCGAGCAGTACTTC; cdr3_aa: CASSLSSEQYF
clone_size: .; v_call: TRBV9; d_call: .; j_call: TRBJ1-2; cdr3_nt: TGTGCCAGCAGCGTATCGAGGGACTATGGCTACACCTTC; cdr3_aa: CASSVSRDYGYTF
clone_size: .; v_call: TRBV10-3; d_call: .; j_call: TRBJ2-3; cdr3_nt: TGTGCCATCAGTCGAGCGGGGACAGGCCTGGATACGCAGTATTTT; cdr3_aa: CAISRAGTGLDTQYF
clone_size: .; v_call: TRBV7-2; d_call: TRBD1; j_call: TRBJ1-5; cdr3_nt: TGTGCCAGCAGCAGCCAATGGGACAGGGGGACACATTTT; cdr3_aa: CASSSQWDRGTHF
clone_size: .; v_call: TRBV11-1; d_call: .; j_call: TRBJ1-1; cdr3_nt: TGTGCCAGCAGCTCAACGAGGAACACTGAAGCTTTCTTT; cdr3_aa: CASSSTRNTEAFF
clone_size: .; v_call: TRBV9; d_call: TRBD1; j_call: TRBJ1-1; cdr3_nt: TGTGCCAGCAGCGCTCGGGACAGGAACACTGAAGCTTTCTTT; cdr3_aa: CASSARDRNTEAFF
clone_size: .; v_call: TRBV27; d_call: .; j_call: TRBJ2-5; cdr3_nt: TGTGCCAGCAGTCTGGGGGCCGGGGAGACCCAGTACTTC; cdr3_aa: CASSLGAGETQYF
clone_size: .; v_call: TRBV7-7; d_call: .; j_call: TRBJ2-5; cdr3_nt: TGTGCCAGCAGTGAGAGGGGGGGTAGAGAGACCCAGTACTTC; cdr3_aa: CASSERGGRETQYF
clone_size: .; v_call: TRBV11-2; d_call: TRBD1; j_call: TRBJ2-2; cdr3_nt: TGTGCCAGCAGCTTTGGACAGGGGACCGGGGAGCTGTTTTTT; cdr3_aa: CASSFGQGTGELFF
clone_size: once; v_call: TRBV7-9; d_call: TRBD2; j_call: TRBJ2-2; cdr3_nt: TGTGCCAGCAGCTTAGTTAGCGGGGGAAACACCGGGGAGCTGTTTTTT; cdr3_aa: CASSLVSGGNTGELFF
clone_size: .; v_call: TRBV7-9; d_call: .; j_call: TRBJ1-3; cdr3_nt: TGTTCCAGCAGCTTAGCCAGAAACACCATATATTTT; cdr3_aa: CSSSLARNTIYF
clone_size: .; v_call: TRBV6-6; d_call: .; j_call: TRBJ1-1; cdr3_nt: TGTGCCAGCAGCCTTTTAACAGGGAGCACTGAAGCTTTCTTT; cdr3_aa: CASSLLTGSTEAFF
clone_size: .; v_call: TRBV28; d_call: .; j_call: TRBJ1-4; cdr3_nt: TGTGCCAGCAGTTTAATGGGCAGTCTAAATGAAAAACTGTTTTTT; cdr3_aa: CASSLMGSLNEKLFF
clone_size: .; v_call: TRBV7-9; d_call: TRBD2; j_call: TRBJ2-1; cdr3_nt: TGTGCCAGCAGCTGGGGATCAGGCGGGGGGGATGAGCAGTTCTTC; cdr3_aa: CASSWGSGGGDEQFF
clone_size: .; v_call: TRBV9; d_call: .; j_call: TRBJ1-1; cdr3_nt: TGTGCCAGCAGCCCCCTAGGAATGAACACTGAAGCTTTCTTT; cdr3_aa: CASSPLGMNTEAFF